This T cell receptor (beta chain) stems from a study of blood T cell repertoires in COVID-19. Recruits, aged about 18 to 100 years, lived in roughly 22 US areas. Recovered status in Cohort 3 required two negative PCRs, clearance, or symptom resolution. Measured with immunoSEQ multiplex PCR; TCRdb has only the in-frame clones, and not every one. Among some 380,000 clones listed, about 87% were seen once. The sequence was obtained from a man aged 25-45 years who had recovered from COVID-19. Specimen: PBMCs or T cells enriched from blood (not recorded which).

The CDR3, as DNA: TGTGCCAGTAGTCTTAACAGGGGGGGGACCGGGGAGCTGTTTTTT. This codes for CASSLNRGGTGELFF. The gene calls are TRBV19 and TRBJ2-2, with D tentatively TRBD1 (8 bases). V lost 5 bases to trimming and J lost 5 bases, with 15 bases between them. In germline, CDR1 is LNHDA, CDR2 SQIVND (reference sequence). The CDR3 runs 15 residues.